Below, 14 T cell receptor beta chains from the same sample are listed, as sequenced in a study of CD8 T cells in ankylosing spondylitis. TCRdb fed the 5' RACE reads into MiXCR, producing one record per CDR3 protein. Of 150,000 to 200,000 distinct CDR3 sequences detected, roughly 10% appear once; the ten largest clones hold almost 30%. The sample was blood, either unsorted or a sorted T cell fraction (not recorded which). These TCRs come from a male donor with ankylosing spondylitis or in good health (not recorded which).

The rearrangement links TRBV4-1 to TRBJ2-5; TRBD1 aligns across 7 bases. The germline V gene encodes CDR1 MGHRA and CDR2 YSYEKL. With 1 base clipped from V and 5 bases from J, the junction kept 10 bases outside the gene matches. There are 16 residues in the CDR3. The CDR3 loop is CASSQGTGTTMETQYF. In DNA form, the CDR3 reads TGCGCCAGCAGCCAAGGGACAGGTACTACTATGGAGACCCAGTACTTC.

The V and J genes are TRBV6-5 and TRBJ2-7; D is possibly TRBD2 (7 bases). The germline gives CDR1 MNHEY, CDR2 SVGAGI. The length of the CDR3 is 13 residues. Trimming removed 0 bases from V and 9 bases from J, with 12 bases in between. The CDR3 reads CASSYSGGLGQYF. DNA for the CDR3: TGTGCCAGCAGTTACTCGGGGGGGCTAGGGCAGTACTTC.

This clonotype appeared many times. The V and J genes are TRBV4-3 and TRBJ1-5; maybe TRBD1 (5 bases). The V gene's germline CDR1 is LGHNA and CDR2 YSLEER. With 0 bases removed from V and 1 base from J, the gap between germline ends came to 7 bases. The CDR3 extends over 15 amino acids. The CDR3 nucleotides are TGCGCCAGCAGCCAAGACAGGGCCAGCAATCAGCCCCAGCATTTT. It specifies CASSQDRASNQPQHF.

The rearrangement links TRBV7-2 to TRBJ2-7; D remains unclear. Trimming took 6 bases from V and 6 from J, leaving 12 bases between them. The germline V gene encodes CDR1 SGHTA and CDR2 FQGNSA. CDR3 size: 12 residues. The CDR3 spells CASSNPLSEQYF. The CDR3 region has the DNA TGTGCCAGCAGTAACCCCTTGAGCGAGCAGTACTTC.

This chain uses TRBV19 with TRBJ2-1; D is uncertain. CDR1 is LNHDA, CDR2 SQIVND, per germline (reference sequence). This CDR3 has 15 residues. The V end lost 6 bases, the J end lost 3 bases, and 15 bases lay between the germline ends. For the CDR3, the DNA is TGTGCCAGTAGAGACCGGGCCCAACTCTACAATGAGCAGTTCTTC. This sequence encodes CASRDRAQLYNEQFF. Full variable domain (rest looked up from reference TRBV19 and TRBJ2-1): DGGITQSPKYLFRKEGQNVTLSCEQNLNHDAMYWYRQDPGQGLRLIYYSQIVNDFQKGDIAEGYSVSREKKESFPLTVTSAQKNPTAFYLCASRDRAQLYNEQFFGPGTRLTVL.

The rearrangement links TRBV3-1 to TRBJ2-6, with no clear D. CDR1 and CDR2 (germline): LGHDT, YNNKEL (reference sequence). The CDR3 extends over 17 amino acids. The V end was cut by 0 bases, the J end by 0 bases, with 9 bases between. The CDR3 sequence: CASSQDSGRSGANVLTF. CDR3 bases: TGTGCCAGCAGCCAAGATTCAGGACGCTCTGGGGCCAACGTCCTGACTTTC.

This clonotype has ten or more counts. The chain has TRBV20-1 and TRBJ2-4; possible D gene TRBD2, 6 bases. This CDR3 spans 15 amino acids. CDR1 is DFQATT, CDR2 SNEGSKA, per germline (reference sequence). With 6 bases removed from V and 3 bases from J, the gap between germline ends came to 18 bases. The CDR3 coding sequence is TGCAGTGCCCCCCACAGCGCGGAGGGCAAAAACATTCAGTACTTC. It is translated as CSAPHSAEGKNIQYF.

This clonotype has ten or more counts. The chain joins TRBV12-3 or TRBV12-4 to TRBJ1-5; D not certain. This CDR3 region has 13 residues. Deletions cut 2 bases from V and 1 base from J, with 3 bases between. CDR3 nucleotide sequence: TGTGCCAGCAGTTTATTGAGCAATCAGCCCCAGCATTTT. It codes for CASSLLSNQPQHF.

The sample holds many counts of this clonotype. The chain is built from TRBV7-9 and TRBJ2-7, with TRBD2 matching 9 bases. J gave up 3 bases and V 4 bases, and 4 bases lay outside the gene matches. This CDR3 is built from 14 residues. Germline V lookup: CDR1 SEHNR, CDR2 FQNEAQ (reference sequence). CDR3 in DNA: TGTGCCAGCAGCTCCAGCGGGAGGCTCTACGAGCAGTACTTC. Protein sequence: CASSSSGRLYEQYF.

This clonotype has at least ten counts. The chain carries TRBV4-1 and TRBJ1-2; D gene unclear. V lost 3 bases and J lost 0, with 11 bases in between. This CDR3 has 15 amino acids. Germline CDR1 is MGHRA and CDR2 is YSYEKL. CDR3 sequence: CASSHNEGANYGYTF. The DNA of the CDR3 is TGCGCCAGCAGCCACAATGAGGGAGCTAACTATGGCTACACCTTC.

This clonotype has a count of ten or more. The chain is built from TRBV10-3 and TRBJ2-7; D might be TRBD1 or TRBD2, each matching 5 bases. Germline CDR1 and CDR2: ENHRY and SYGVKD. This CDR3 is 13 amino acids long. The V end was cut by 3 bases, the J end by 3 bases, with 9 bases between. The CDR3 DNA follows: TGTGCCATCAGTGATGGGGGTGGCTACGAGCAGTACTTC. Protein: CAISDGGGYEQYF.

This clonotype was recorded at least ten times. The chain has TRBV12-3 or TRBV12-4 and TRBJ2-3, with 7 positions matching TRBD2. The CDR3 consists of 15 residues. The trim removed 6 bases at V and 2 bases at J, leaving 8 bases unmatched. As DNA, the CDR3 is TGTGCCAGCAGCCCCCAGCGGGGCTTCACAGATACGCAGTATTTT. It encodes CASSPQRGFTDTQYF.

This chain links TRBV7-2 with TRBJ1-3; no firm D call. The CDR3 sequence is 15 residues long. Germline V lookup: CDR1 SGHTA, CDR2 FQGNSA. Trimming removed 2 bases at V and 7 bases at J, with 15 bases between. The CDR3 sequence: CASSLQEIQGNTIYF. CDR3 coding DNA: TGTGCCAGCAGCTTACAGGAGATTCAAGGGAACACCATATATTTT.

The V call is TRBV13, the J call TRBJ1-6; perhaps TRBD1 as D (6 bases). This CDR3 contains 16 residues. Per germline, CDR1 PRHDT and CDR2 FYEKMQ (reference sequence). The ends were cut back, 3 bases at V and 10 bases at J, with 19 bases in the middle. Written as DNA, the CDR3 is TGTGCCAGCAGCTTGGGGGGGGGGCCTAAGGGATCACCCCTCCACTTT. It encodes CASSLGGGPKGSPLHF.